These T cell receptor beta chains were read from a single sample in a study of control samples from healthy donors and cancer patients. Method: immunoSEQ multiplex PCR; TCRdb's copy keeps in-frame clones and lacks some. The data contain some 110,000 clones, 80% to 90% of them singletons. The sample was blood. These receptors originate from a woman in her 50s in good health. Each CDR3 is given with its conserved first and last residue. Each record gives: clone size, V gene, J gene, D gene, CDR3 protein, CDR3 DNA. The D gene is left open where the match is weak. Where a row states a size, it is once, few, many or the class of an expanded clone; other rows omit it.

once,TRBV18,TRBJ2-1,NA,CASSRLSSYNEQFF,TGTGCCAGCTCACGACTGAGCTCCTACAATGAGCAGTTCTTC
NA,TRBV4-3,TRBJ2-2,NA,CASSQGRGGSVVLSGELFF,TGCGCCAGCAGCCAAGGACGAGGAGGGTCGGTAGTTCTCTCCGGGGAGCTGTTTTTT
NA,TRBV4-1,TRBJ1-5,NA,CASSQVQGYNQPQHF,TGCGCCAGCAGCCAAGTTCAGGGCTACAATCAGCCCCAGCATTTT
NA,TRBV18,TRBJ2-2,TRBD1,CASSPLTPGGHTGELFF,TGTGCCAGCTCACCACTAACCCCAGGGGGCCACACCGGGGAGCTGTTTTTT
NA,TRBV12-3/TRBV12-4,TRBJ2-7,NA,CASGVYEQYF,TGTGCCAGCGGGGTGTACGAGCAGTACTTC
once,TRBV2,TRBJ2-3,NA,CASRRPDTQYF,TGTGCCAGCAGGAGGCCAGATACGCAGTATTTT
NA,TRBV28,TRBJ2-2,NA,CASSSPTRELFF,TGTGCCAGCAGTTCCCCCACCCGGGAGCTGTTTTTT
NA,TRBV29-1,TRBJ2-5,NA,CSVEGWGETQYF,TGCAGCGTTGAGGGTTGGGGCGAGACCCAGTACTTC
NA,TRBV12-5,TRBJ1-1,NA,CASGFSGNTEAFF,TGTGCTAGTGGTTTTTCTGGGAACACTGAAGCTTTCTTT
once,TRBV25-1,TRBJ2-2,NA,CASSERAGGSTGELFF,TGTGCCAGCAGTGAGAGGGCAGGTGGAAGCACCGGGGAGCTGTTTTTT
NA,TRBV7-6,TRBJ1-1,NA,CASSLNQNTEAFF,TGTGCCAGCAGTCTAAATCAGAACACTGAAGCTTTCTTT
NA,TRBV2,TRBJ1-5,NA,CASTGAYSNQPQHF,TGTGCCAGCACCGGGGCGTATAGCAATCAGCCCCAGCATTTT
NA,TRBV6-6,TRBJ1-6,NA,CASSPPRNRGNSPLHF,TGTGCCAGCAGCCCCCCCAGGAACCGGGGGAATTCACCCCTCCACTTT
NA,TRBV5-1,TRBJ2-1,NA,CASRPGPNNEQFF,TGCGCCAGCAGACCGGGACCCAACAATGAGCAGTTCTTC
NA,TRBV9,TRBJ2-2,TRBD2,CASSVEAGGAFGELFF,TGTGCCAGCAGCGTAGAGGCGGGGGGGGCCTTCGGGGAGCTGTTTTTT
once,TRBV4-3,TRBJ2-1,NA,CASSQDESGGGYNEQFF,TGCGCCAGCAGCCAAGATGAAAGTGGAGGGGGTTACAATGAGCAGTTCTTC
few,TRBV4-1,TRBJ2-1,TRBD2,CASSQESSGGGYNEQFF,TGCGCCAGCAGCCAAGAGTCTAGCGGGGGGGGATACAATGAGCAGTTCTTC
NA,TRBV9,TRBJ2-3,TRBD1,CASSVGTGSTDTQYF,TGTGCCAGCAGCGTGGGGACAGGGAGTACAGATACGCAGTATTTT
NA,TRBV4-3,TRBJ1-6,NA,CASSQELFGNSPLHF,TGCGCCAGCAGCCAAGAATTGTTTGGAAATTCACCCCTCCACTTT
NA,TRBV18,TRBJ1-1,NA,CASSPGIQEAFF,TGTGCCAGCTCACCAGGGATCCAAGAAGCTTTCTTT
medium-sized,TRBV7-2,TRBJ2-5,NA,CASSFQLGGQETQYF,TGTGCCAGCAGCTTCCAACTAGGGGGCCAAGAGACCCAGTACTTC
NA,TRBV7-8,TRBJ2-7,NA,CASSSLGSGSTYEQYF,TGTGCCAGCAGCTCCCTGGGGAGCGGGTCGACCTACGAGCAGTACTTC
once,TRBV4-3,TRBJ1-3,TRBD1,CASSDFVGGASGNTIYF,TGCGCCAGCAGCGATTTCGTAGGGGGCGCATCAGGAAACACCATATATTTT
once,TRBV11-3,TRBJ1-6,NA,CASSPRVGGSSPLHF,TGTGCCAGCAGCCCACGCGTGGGGGGAAGTTCACCCCTCCACTTT
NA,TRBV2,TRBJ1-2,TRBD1,CASSGQGSNYGYTF,TGTGCCAGCAGTGGACAGGGAAGCAACTATGGCTACACCTTC
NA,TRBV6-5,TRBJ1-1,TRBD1,CASSRGTGSLSEAFF,TGTGCCAGCAGCCGCGGGACAGGATCTTTATCCGAAGCTTTCTTT